The clone carrying this T cell receptor (beta chain) has more than one count but fewer than ten. Its specificity is unknown. The germline gives CDR1 LGHNT, CDR2 FRNRAP. Trimming pared 5 bases from V and 3 bases from J, leaving 10 bases between. This CDR3 spans 14 amino acids. These data are taken from a study of CD8 T cells in ankylosing spondylitis. By quantitative 5'-RACE with molecular barcodes, the TCR beta libraries were made. TCRdb re-called the 5' RACE reads with MiXCR, one entry per CDR3 protein. The sample records around 300,000 distinct CDR3 sequences, 14% to 15% being singletons. General observations from the study: There was a TCR beta motif, made of 7 to 9 highly homologous variants, that appeared characteristic of ankylosing spondylitis blood. As reported, disease-linked clones showed significant enrichment in matched ankylosing spondylitis synovial fluid.

This TCR derives from a male donor with ankylosing spondylitis or in good health (not recorded which). Sequencing was done on a sample of blood, either unsorted or a sorted T cell fraction (not recorded which). This chain links TRBV12-5 with TRBJ2-2; D is unclear. The CDR3 loop is CASGRPQDTGELFF. As DNA, the CDR3 is TGTGCTAGTGGTCGACCGCAGGACACCGGGGAGCTGTTTTTT.